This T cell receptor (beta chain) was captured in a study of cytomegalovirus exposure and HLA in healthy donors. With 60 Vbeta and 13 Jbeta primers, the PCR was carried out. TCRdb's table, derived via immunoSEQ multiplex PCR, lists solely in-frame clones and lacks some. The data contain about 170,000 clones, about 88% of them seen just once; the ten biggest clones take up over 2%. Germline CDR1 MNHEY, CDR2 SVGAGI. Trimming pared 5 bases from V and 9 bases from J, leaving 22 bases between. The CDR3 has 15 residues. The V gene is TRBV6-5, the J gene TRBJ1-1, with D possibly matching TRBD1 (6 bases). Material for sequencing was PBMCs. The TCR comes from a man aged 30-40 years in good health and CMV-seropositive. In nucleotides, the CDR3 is TGTGCCAGCAGTGGGTCCAGGGGAAGTTCAGGGAAAGCTTTCTTT. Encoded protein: CASSGSRGSSGKAFF.